Listed here are 17 T cell receptor beta chains from one sample, sequenced in a study of patients and donors after allogeneic stem cell transplantation (dated by TCRdb to the early 2020s). Libraries came from RT-PCR. The run used a NextSeq 550. TCRdb ran its own pipeline on the public reads, namely fastp trimming at Q25 and MiXCR clone calling, and kept in-frame beta chains. All rows with the same CDR3 protein become a single entry with the most common DNA and genes. The sample data list roughly 200,000 distinct CDR3 sequences, and 38% of these were observed just once. Together, the top ten hold roughly 12% of the sample. Material: blood, either unsorted or a sorted T cell fraction (not recorded which). These receptors were obtained from a human donor who was either an allogeneic HSCT recipient or a stem cell or donor lymphocyte infusion donor (not recorded which). It is not recorded whose cells these are; they may come from a transplant donor.

The genes are TRBV6-2 or TRBV6-3 and TRBJ1-2, with a tentative D call TRBD1 (5 bases). Trimming stripped 2 bases from V and 4 bases from J, with 11 bases between. CDR3 size: 14 residues. The germline V gene has CDR1 MNHEY and CDR2 SVGEGT. The CDR3 nucleotides are TGTGCCAGCAGTTACCACGGGGGGACCTATGGCTACACCTTC. This gives the protein CASSYHGGTYGYTF.

The V call is TRBV11-2, the J call TRBJ2-1; D not resolved. Germline-derived CDR1 and CDR2 are SGHAT and FQNNGV. V lost 3 bases and J lost 7, with 7 bases in between. This CDR3 has 12 residues. CDR3 protein: CASSFGSNEQFF. CDR3 in DNA: TGTGCCAGCAGCTTCGGGTCGAATGAGCAGTTCTTC.

This chain links TRBV30 with TRBJ1-1; 7 nucleotides match TRBD1. This CDR3 comprises 15 residues. The V segment lost 2 bases and the J segment 1 base; nucleotides outside the gene matches: 7. CDR1 GTSNPN and CDR2 SVGIG come from the germline V gene (reference sequence). CDR3 DNA: TGTGCCTGGAGTCGCGAAGGGGGCTGGAACACTGAAGCTTTCTTT. It specifies CAWSREGGWNTEAFF.

In its sample, this clonotype was seen a few times. The chain couples TRBV29-1 to TRBJ2-1, with 9 positions matching TRBD2. The CDR3 runs 13 residues. From germline, CDR1 is SQVTM and CDR2 ANQGSEA. V dropped 5 bases and J dropped 4; count of bases not matched to a gene: 3. CDR3 in DNA: TGCAGCGTTCGGCGGGGGGGTTACAATGAGCAGTTCTTC. Residues: CSVRRGGYNEQFF.

This clonotype was seen only once. The genes are TRBV5-1 and TRBJ1-1; a possible D gene is TRBD1 (5 bases). Germline CDR1 and CDR2: SGHRS and YFSETQ. The CDR3 runs to 13 residues. V lost 0 bases and J 8 bases, leaving 11 bases between the germline ends. The CDR3 nucleotides are TGCGCCAGCAGCTTGGGGAGGGGCCAAGAAGCTTTCTTT. Translating it yields CASSLGRGQEAFF. Supplemented by reference TRBV5-1 and TRBJ1-1, the full variable domain reads KAGVTQTPRYLIKTRGQQVTLSCSPISGHRSVSWYQQTPGQGLQFLFEYFSETQRNKGNFPGRFSGRQFSNSRSEMNVSTLELGDSALYLCASSLGRGQEAFFGQGTRLTVV.

The CDR3 DNA follows: TGTGCCAGCTCAATCGGACAGGGAGAGACCCAGTACTTC. Translating gives CASSIGQGETQYF. The chain is built from TRBV18 and TRBJ2-5, with 8 nucleotides matching TRBD1. Germline assignment: CDR1 KGHSH and CDR2 LQKENI. The CDR3 length is 13 residues. The J segment lost 4 bases and the V segment lost 5 bases, leaving 3 bases of the junction unmatched. Drawing the rest from reference TRBV18 and TRBJ2-5, the complete variable domain is NAGVMQNPRHLVRRRGQEARLRCSPMKGHSHVYWYRQLPEEGLKFMVYLQKENIIDESGMPKERFSAEFPKEGPSILRIQQVVRGDSAAYFCASSIGQGETQYFGPGTRLLVL.

The chain combines TRBV7-9 with TRBJ1-1; possible D gene TRBD1, 6 bases. Trimming shortened V by 3 bases and J by 4 bases, and 9 bases separated the two germline ends. Germline lookup yields CDR1 SEHNR and CDR2 FQNEAQ (reference sequence). This CDR3 is built from 13 residues. CDR3 sequence (DNA): TGTGCCAGCAGCTTGCAGGGGCTCACTGAAGCTTTCTTT. The encoded protein is CASSLQGLTEAFF.

CDR3: CASSLPGGLSSYNSPLHF. The CDR3, as DNA: TGTGCCAGCAGCTTACCCGGGGGGCTGAGCTCCTATAATTCACCCCTCCACTTT. The J gene is TRBJ1-6, the V gene TRBV7-9, with D perhaps TRBD1 (6 bases). The V and J ends lost 2 bases and 0 bases respectively, with 14 bases between them. Germline V gene sequence: CDR1 SEHNR, CDR2 FQNEAQ (reference sequence). This CDR3 contains 18 residues.

The genes are TRBV3-1 and TRBJ1-1; D unclear. Between the trimmed V and J ends, which lost 4 bases and 0 bases, there was a span of 12 bases. This CDR3 spans 15 amino acids. The germline CDR1 and CDR2 sequences are LGHDT and YNNKEL (reference sequence). This CDR3 is CASSPPKKVNTEAFF. In DNA, the CDR3 is TGTGCCAGCAGCCCCCCGAAGAAGGTGAACACTGAAGCTTTCTTT.

This clonotype appeared a few times. An end of the junction does not agree with germline; a read error may underlie this. The chain links TRBV20-1 to TRBJ1-2; D is perhaps TRBD1 (5 bases). The length of the CDR3 is 12 residues. Per the germline V gene, CDR1 is DFQATT and CDR2 is SNEGSKA (reference sequence). CDR3: CSARGWDYGYTF. The CDR3 DNA follows: TGCAGTGCTAGAGGGTGGGACTACGGCTACACCTTC.

A few counts support this clonotype. The chain employs TRBV10-2 and TRBJ1-1; TRBD1 matches 7 bases. Germline trimming cut 5 bases from V and 7 bases from J; bases unmatched to any gene: 10. Germline V gene sequence: CDR1 WSHSY, CDR2 SAAADI. The CDR3 is 14 residues long. CDR3 residues: CASSKPNAGGEAFF. The DNA for the CDR3 is TGCGCCAGCAGTAAACCTAATGCAGGGGGTGAAGCTTTCTTT.

V is TRBV5-1 and J is TRBJ2-5; TRBD1 matches 9 bases. Germline CDR1 reads SGHRS; CDR2 reads YFSETQ. This CDR3 comprises 16 residues. V shed 4 bases, J shed 4 bases, and the junction held 11 bases outside the gene matches. For the CDR3, the DNA is TGCGCCAGCAGCAAACGCCCGGGACAGGGCGGAGAGACCCAGTACTTC. Translating it yields CASSKRPGQGGETQYF. The variable domain in full, with the rest retrieved from reference TRBV5-1 and TRBJ2-5, is KAGVTQTPRYLIKTRGQQVTLSCSPISGHRSVSWYQQTPGQGLQFLFEYFSETQRNKGNFPGRFSGRQFSNSRSEMNVSTLELGDSALYLCASSKRPGQGGETQYFGPGTRLLVL.

The rearrangement links TRBV20-1 to TRBJ1-2; D possibly corresponds to TRBD1 (6 bases). V lost 0 bases and J lost 5, with 19 bases in between. The CDR3 loop spans 16 amino acids. CDR1 is DFQATT and CDR2 is SNEGSKA in the germline V gene (reference sequence). DNA of the CDR3: TGCAGTGCTAGAGAAGGGGCAGGGGCGCGGTATTATGGCTACACCTTC. Protein sequence: CSAREGAGARYYGYTF.

This clonotype has only a few counts. One end of the junction is discordant with germline, which a read error may explain. The rearrangement uses TRBV12-3 or TRBV12-4 and TRBJ2-3; 12 bases align to TRBD2. The length of the CDR3 is 15 residues. The CDR3: CASSLAGGPPDTQYF. CDR3 bases: TGTGCCAGCAGTCTAGCGGGGGGGCCCCCAGATACGCAGTATTTT.

This clonotype was seen once. The chain carries TRBV10-3 and TRBJ2-3, with 8 nucleotides matching TRBD1. This CDR3 region has 17 residues. Germline CDR1 is ENHRY and CDR2 is SYGVKD. V shed 5 bases, J shed 3 bases, and the junction held 13 bases outside the gene matches. The CDR3: CAISLPRTGSGTDTQYF. CDR3 DNA: TGTGCCATCAGTCTGCCCCGGACAGGGAGCGGGACAGATACGCAGTATTTT.

The rearrangement joins TRBV3-1 to TRBJ2-1; perhaps TRBD2 as D (5 bases). The CDR3 runs to 15 residues. Germline-derived CDR1 and CDR2 are LGHDT and YNNKEL (reference sequence). V was cut by 4 bases and J by 2 bases, with 12 bases left in between. CDR3 nucleotide sequence: TGTGCCAGCAGCCGACGAGCGGCAACCTACAATGAGCAGTTCTTC. This sequence encodes CASSRRAATYNEQFF.

This clonotype is labeled medium-sized. This sequence joins TRBV29-1 and TRBJ2-1; 9 nucleotides match TRBD1. Germline values: CDR1 SQVTM, CDR2 ANQGSEA. The CDR3 is 15 amino acids. Trimming cost V 6 bases and J 3 bases; bases outside gene matches: 9. The CDR3 coding sequence is TGCAGCGTCCAGGGGGGGGGACAGGGCTACAATGAGCAGTTCTTC. Its translation: CSVQGGGQGYNEQFF.